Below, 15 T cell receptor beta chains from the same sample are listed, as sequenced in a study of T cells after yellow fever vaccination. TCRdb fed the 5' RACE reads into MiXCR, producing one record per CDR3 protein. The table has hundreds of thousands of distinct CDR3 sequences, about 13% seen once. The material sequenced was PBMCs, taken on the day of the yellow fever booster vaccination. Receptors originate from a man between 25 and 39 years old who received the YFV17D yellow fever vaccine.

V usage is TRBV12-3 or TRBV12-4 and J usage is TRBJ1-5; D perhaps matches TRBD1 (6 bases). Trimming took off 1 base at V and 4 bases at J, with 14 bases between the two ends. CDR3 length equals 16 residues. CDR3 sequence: CASSLGMDSRNQPQHF. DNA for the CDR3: TGTGCCAGCAGTTTAGGAATGGACAGTAGAAATCAGCCCCAGCATTTT.

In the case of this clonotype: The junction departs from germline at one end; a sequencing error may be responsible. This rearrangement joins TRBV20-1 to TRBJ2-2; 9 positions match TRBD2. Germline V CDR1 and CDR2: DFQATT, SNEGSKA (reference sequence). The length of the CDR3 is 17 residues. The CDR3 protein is CCARGGSGGANTGELFF. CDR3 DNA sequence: TGCTGTGCTAGAGGGGGTAGCGGGGGTGCGAACACCGGGGAGCTGTTTTTT.

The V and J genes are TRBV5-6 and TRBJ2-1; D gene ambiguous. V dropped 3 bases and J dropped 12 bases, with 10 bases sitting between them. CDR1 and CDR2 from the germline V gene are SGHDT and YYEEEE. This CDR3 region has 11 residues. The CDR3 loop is CASSYGMGQFF. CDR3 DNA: TGTGCCAGCAGCTACGGCATGGGGCAGTTCTTC.

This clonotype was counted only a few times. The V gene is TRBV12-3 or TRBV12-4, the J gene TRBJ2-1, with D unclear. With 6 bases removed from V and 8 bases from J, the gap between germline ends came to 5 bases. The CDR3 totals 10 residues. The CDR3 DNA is TGTGCCAGCAGCATTTATGAGCAGTTCTTC. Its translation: CASSIYEQFF.

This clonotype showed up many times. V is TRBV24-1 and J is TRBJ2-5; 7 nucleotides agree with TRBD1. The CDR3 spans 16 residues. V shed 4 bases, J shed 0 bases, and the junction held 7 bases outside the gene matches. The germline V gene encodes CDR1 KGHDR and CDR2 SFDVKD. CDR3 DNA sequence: TGTGCCACCAGTGACTCCGGGACAGTTAACCAAGAGACCCAGTACTTC. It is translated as CATSDSGTVNQETQYF.

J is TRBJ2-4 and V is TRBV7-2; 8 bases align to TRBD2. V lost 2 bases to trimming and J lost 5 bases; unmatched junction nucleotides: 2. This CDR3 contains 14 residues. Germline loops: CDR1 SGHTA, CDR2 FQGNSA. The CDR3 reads CASSLTSGQNIQYF. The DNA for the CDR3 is TGTGCCAGCAGCTTAACTAGCGGACAAAACATTCAGTACTTC.

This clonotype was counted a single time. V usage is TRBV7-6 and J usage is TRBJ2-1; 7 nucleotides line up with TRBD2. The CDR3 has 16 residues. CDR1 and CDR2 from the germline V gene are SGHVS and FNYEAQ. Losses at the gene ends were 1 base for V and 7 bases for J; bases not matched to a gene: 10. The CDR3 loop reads CASSLVSGAGGNEQFF. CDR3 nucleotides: TGTGCCAGCAGCTTAGTTTCTGGGGCCGGGGGGAATGAGCAGTTCTTC.

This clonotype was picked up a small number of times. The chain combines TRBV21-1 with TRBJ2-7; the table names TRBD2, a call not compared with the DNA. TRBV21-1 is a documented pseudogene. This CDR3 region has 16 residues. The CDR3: CASSKDSRALGYEQYF. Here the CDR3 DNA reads TGTGCCAGCAGCAAAGATAGCAGGGCGCTCGGCTACGAGCAGTACTTC.

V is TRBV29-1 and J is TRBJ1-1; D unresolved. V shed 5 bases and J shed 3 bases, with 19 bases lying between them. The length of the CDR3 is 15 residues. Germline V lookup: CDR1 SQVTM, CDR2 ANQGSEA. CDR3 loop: CSVRLVGSWDTEAFF. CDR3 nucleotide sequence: TGCAGCGTTCGTCTCGTGGGGTCATGGGACACTGAAGCTTTCTTT.

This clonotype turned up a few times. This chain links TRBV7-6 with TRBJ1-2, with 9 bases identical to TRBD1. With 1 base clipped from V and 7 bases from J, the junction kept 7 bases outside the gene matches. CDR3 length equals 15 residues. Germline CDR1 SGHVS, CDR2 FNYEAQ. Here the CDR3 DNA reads TGTGCCAGCAGCTTAGGGGTACAGGGGGCAGTTGGCTACACCTTC. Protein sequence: CASSLGVQGAVGYTF. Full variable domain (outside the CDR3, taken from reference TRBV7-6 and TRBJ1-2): GAGVSQSPRYKVTKRGQDVALRCDPISGHVSLYWYRQALGQGPEFLTYFNYEAQQDKSGLPNDRFSAERPEGSISTLTIQRTEQRDSAMYRCASSLGVQGAVGYTFGSGTRLTVV.

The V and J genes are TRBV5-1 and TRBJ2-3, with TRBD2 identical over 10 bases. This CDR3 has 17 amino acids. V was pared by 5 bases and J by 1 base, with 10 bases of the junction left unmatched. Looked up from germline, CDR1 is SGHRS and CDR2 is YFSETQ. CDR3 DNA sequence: TGCGCCAGCAGAGCACTGCCTAGCGGGAGAGGCACAGATACGCAGTATTTT. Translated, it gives CASRALPSGRGTDTQYF.

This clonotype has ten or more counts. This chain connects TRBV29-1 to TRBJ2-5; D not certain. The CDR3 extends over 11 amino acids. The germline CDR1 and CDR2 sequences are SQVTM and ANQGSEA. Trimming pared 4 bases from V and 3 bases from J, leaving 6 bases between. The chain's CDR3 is CSVVFKETQYF. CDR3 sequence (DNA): TGCAGCGTTGTTTTTAAAGAGACCCAGTACTTC.

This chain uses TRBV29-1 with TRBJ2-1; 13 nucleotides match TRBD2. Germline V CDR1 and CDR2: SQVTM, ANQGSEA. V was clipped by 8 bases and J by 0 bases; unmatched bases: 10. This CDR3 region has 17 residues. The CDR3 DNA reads TGCAGCTCCGGTGGGACTAGCGGGGCCAGCTCCTACAATGAGCAGTTCTTC. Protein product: CSSGGTSGASSYNEQFF.

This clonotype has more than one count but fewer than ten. This chain's CDR3 is CASSWAGVSYEQYF. The CDR3, as DNA: TGTGCCAGCAGTTGGGCAGGAGTATCCTACGAGCAGTACTTC. The chain has TRBV27 and TRBJ2-7; D is unclear. This CDR3 contains 14 residues. Trimming took off 4 bases at V and 1 base at J, with 11 bases between the two ends. Germline assignment: CDR1 MNHEY and CDR2 SMNVEV (reference sequence).

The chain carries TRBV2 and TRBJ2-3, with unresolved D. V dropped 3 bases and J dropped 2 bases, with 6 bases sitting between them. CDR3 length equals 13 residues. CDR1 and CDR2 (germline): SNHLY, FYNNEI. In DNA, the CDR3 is TGTGCCAGCAGTGATCGGTACACAGATACGCAGTATTTT. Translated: CASSDRYTDTQYF.